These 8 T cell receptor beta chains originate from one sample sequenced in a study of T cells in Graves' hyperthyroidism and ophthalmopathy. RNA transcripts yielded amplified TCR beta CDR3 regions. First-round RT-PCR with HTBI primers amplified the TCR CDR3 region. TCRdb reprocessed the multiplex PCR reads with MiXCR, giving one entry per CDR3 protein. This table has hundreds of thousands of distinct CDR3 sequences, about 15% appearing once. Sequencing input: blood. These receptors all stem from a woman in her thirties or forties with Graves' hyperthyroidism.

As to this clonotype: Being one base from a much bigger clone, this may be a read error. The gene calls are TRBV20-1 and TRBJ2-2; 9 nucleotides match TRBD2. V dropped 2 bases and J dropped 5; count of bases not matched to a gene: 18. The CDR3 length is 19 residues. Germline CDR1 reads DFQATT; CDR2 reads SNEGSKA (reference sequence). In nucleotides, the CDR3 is TGCAGTGCTAGAAGACAGGGTGGAGGTAGCGGGAGTAAAACCGGGGAGCTGTTTTTT. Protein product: CSARRQGGGSGSKTGELFF.

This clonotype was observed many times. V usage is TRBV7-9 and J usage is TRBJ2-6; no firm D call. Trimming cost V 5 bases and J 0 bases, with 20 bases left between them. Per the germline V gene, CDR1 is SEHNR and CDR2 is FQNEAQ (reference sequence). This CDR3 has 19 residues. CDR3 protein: CASSRRPSVSNSGANVLTF. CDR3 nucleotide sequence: TGTGCCAGCAGCCGACGCCCGTCAGTTAGTAACTCTGGGGCCAACGTCCTGACTTTC.

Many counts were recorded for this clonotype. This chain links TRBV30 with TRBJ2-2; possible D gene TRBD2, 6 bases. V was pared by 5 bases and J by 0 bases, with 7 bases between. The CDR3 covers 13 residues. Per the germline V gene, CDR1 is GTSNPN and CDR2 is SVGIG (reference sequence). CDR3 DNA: TGTGCCTGGGGACTAACGAACACCGGGGAGCTGTTTTTT. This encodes CAWGLTNTGELFF.

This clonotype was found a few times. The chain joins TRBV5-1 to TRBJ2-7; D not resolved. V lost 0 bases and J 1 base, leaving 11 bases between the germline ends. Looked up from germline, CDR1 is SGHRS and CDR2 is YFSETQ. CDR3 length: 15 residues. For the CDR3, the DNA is TGCGCCAGCAGCTTGGGGTCTAGTTCTTCCTACGAGCAGTACTTC. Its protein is CASSLGSSSSYEQYF.

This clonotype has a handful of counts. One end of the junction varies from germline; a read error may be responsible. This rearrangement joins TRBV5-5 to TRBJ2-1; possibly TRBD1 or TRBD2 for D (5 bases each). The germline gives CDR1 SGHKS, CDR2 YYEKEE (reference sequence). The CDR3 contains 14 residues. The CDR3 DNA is TGTGCCAGCAGTTTTGGGACCTCCGACAATGAGCAGTTCTTC. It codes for CASSFGTSDNEQFF.

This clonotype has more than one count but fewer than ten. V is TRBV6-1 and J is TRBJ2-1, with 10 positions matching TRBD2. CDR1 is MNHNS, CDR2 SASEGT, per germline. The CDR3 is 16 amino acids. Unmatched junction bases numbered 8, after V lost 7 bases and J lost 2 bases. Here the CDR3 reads CASTRWLAGAYNEQFF. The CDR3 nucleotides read TGTGCCAGCACCCGCTGGCTAGCGGGAGCCTACAATGAGCAGTTCTTC.

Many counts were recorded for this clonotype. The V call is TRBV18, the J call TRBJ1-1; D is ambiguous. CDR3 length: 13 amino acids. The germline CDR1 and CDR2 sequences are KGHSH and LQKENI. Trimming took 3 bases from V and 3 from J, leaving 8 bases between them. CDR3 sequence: CASSPPGDTEAFF. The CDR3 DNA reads TGTGCCAGCTCACCCCCTGGGGACACTGAAGCTTTCTTT.

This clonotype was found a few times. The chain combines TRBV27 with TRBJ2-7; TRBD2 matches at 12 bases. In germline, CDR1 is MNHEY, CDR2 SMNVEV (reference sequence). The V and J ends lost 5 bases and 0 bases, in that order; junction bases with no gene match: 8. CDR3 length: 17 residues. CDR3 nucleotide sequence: TGTGCCAGCAGTGACACACGGACTAGCGGGACCTCCTACGAGCAGTACTTC. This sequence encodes CASSDTRTSGTSYEQYF.